The source of this T cell receptor (beta chain) is a study of T cells in Graves' hyperthyroidism and ophthalmopathy. The germline V gene has CDR1 MNHNY and CDR2 SVGAGI (reference sequence). This CDR3 has 17 residues. J gave up 7 bases and V 0 bases, and 12 bases lay outside the gene matches. Amplified TCR beta CDR3 regions derived from RNA transcripts. Using the HTBI primer set, a first-round RT-PCR was run on the TCR CDR3. One entry per CDR3 protein results from TCRdb running MiXCR on the multiplex PCR reads. The repertoire holds fewer than 450,000 distinct CDR3 sequences, 17% seen once, with 30% to 35% in the top ten. This clonotype was detected many times. Its antigen is unidentified. Study-level results: Most expanded thyroid clonotypes above 0.001 also appeared in blood.

The chain has TRBV6-6 and TRBJ2-4; 7 bases agree with TRBD1. Sequenced input: blood. This TCR was sampled from a woman aged 25 to 39 with Graves' hyperthyroidism that later progressed to Graves' ophthalmopathy. CDR3 sequence reads: CASSYSPFDRDGNIQYF. In DNA form, the CDR3 reads TGTGCCAGCAGTTACTCACCCTTTGACAGGGACGGGAACATTCAGTACTTC.